Following are 28 T cell receptor beta chains from one sample sequenced in a study of T cell responses to AZD1222 COVID-19 vaccine. The data were produced by immunoSEQ multiplex PCR, yet TCRdb's version contains in-frame clones alone and is incomplete. This repertoire shows under 150,000 clones, over 80% found once; its top ten account for approximately 1%. The sample in question was peripheral blood, obtained on day 0 of AZD1222 vaccination. The receptors derive from an adult in good health.

The chain employs TRBV7-2 and TRBJ1-3; D is unresolved. CDR1 and CDR2 from the germline V gene are SGHTA and FQGNSA. CDR3 length equals 12 residues. The V end lost 4 bases, the J end lost 3 bases, and 4 bases lay between the germline ends. CDR3 coding DNA: TGTGCCAGCAGCTATGGTGGAAACACCATATATTTT. Translating gives CASSYGGNTIYF.

This chain links TRBV5-1 with TRBJ1-2; 7 bases align to TRBD1. The CDR3 is 14 residues long. Germline V CDR1 and CDR2: SGHRS, YFSETQ. V trimming: 4 bases; J trimming: 3 bases; junction bases outside the gene matches: 6. The CDR3 is CASSRDRADYGYTF. DNA for the CDR3: TGCGCCAGCAGCAGAGACAGGGCGGACTATGGCTACACCTTC.

This rearrangement joins TRBV7-9 to TRBJ2-3; TRBD2 is a possible D gene (6 bases). Germline lookup yields CDR1 SEHNR and CDR2 FQNEAQ (reference sequence). V gave up 1 base and J gave up 5 bases, with 16 bases separating them. CDR3 length: 16 residues. The CDR3 here is CASSLVVARDEDTQYF. CDR3 in DNA: TGTGCCAGCAGCTTAGTTGTGGCGCGGGACGAAGATACGCAGTATTTT. Filled out from reference TRBV7-9 and TRBJ2-3, the complete variable domain reads DTGVSQNPRHKITKRGQNVTFRCDPISEHNRLYWYRQTLGQGPEFLTYFQNEAQLEKSRLLSDRFSAERPKGSFSTLEIQRTEQGDSAMYLCASSLVVARDEDTQYFGPGTRLTVL.

This chain links TRBV2 with TRBJ1-2; D not certain. Germline lookup yields CDR1 SNHLY and CDR2 FYNNEI. Trimming left V 6 bases short and J 9 bases short, with 20 bases between. The CDR3 loop spans 14 amino acids. CDR3 loop: CASSQAGDGLRYTF. CDR3 nucleotide sequence: TGTGCCAGCAGCCAAGCGGGAGACGGGCTCCGCTACACCTTC.

The gene calls are TRBV7-9 and TRBJ1-6; 9 nucleotides align to TRBD1. J lost 7 bases, V lost 5 bases, and 6 bases had no gene match. The CDR3 is 15 residues long. The germline V gene has CDR1 SEHNR and CDR2 FQNEAQ (reference sequence). CDR3 loop: CASSPTTGGNSPLHF. CDR3 bases: TGTGCCAGCAGCCCCACGACAGGGGGGAATTCACCCCTCCACTTT.

J is TRBJ1-5 and V is TRBV28, with D tentatively TRBD1 (5 bases). The V gene's germline CDR1 is MDHEN and CDR2 SYDVKM. Trimming removed 2 bases at V and 4 bases at J, with 6 bases between. This CDR3 has 13 residues. The CDR3 sequence: CASSLNRNQPQHF. CDR3 DNA: TGTGCCAGCAGTTTAAACAGGAATCAGCCCCAGCATTTT. Full variable domain (outside the CDR3, taken from reference TRBV28 and TRBJ1-5): DVKVTQSSRYLVKRTGEKVFLECVQDMDHENMFWYRQDPGLGLRLIYFSYDVKMKEKGDIPEGYSVSREKKERFSLILESASTNQTSMYLCASSLNRNQPQHFGDGTRLSIL.

V usage is TRBV3-1 (or the pseudogene TRBV3-2) and J usage is TRBJ1-2, with D unclear. Germline V gene sequence: CDR1 LGHDT, CDR2 YNNKEL (reference sequence). Trimming removed 3 bases at V and 4 bases at J, with 9 bases between. The CDR3 totals 13 residues. The CDR3 protein is CASSHGQFYGYTF. The DNA of the CDR3 is TGTGCCAGCAGCCATGGTCAGTTCTATGGCTACACCTTC.

The rearrangement uses TRBV5-1 and TRBJ2-1; D unresolved. The CDR3 contains 13 residues. Trimming removed 3 bases from V and 9 bases from J, with 13 bases in between. CDR1 and CDR2 (germline): SGHRS, YFSETQ. The CDR3 coding sequence is TGCGCCAGCAGCTCAACAGATTTTACTGAGCAGTTCTTC. Amino acid sequence: CASSSTDFTEQFF. Combining the CDR3 with reference TRBV5-1 and TRBJ2-1 gives the whole variable domain KAGVTQTPRYLIKTRGQQVTLSCSPISGHRSVSWYQQTPGQGLQFLFEYFSETQRNKGNFPGRFSGRQFSNSRSEMNVSTLELGDSALYLCASSSTDFTEQFFGPGTRLTVL.

V and J are TRBV7-6 and TRBJ2-1, with 7 bases matching TRBD2. The V gene's germline CDR1 is SGHVS and CDR2 FNYEAQ. Unmatched junction bases numbered 13, after V lost 5 bases and J lost 6 bases. This CDR3 has 16 amino acids. DNA of the CDR3: TGTGCCAGCAGCCCGGTCAGTCCTAGCGGTTCCAATGAGCAGTTCTTC. Its translation: CASSPVSPSGSNEQFF.

The CDR3 DNA follows: TGTGCCAGCAGTTACAACCCGGGACACAATGAGCAGTTCTTC. As protein: CASSYNPGHNEQFF. The V and J genes are TRBV6-5 and TRBJ2-1, with D possibly called TRBD1 or TRBD2 (5 bases each). The CDR3 spans 14 residues. V shed 2 bases and J shed 5 bases, with 10 bases lying between them. CDR1 and CDR2 (germline): MNHEY, SVGAGI.

The genes are TRBV7-2 and TRBJ2-1, with TRBD2 matching over 8 bases. The CDR3 extends over 16 amino acids. Germline lookup yields CDR1 SGHTA and CDR2 FQGNSA. Trimming at V came to 5 bases and at J to 2 bases, leaving 8 bases not matched to a gene. CDR3 sequence reads: CASSQGLAATYNEQFF. CDR3 nucleotide sequence: TGTGCCAGCAGCCAAGGACTAGCTGCAACCTACAATGAGCAGTTCTTC.

The chain uses TRBV27 and TRBJ1-5; D possibly corresponds to TRBD1 (6 bases). The germline CDR1 and CDR2 sequences are MNHEY and SMNVEV (reference sequence). Trimming removed 5 bases from V and 5 bases from J, with 16 bases in between. The CDR3 consists of 15 residues. In nucleotides, the CDR3 is TGTGCCAGCAGTGCCCAGACAGGAGGGGATCAGCCCCAGCATTTT. Translation gives CASSAQTGGDQPQHF.

This chain joins TRBV4-2 and TRBJ1-2, with no clear D. CDR1 and CDR2 (germline): LGHNA, YNFKEQ. V was pared by 4 bases and J by 8 bases, with 14 bases between. The CDR3 sequence is 13 residues long. The CDR3 loop reads CASSPTEVRGYTF. The DNA of the CDR3 is TGTGCCAGCAGCCCAACCGAGGTTCGCGGCTACACCTTC.

The chain couples TRBV5-6 to TRBJ2-1, with D perhaps being TRBD1 or TRBD2 (6 bases each). The CDR3 has 13 residues. V was cut by 0 bases and J by 10 bases, with 11 bases left in between. Germline lookup yields CDR1 SGHDT and CDR2 YYEEEE. CDR3 DNA sequence: TGTGCCAGCAGCTTGGGAGGGGGGATAGAGCAGTTCTTC. This gives the protein CASSLGGGIEQFF.

The chain employs TRBV6-2 or TRBV6-3 and TRBJ2-7, with no clear D. The germline V and J ends were trimmed by 3 bases and 9 bases, with 9 bases remaining between them. Germline V lookup: CDR1 MNHEY, CDR2 SVGEGT. The CDR3 contains 11 residues. The CDR3 coding sequence is TGTGCCAGCAGTTATTTGGCGCTGCAGTACTTC. Amino acids: CASSYLALQYF.

V and J are TRBV4-1 and TRBJ2-1; a possible D gene is TRBD2 (6 bases). Trimming pared 1 base from V and 4 bases from J, leaving 14 bases between. The germline CDR1 and CDR2 sequences are MGHRA and YSYEKL. The CDR3 has 16 residues. CDR3 region: CASSQGVAALYNEQFF. The CDR3 DNA reads as TGCGCCAGCAGCCAAGGAGTAGCGGCCTTATACAATGAGCAGTTCTTC.

This clone was detected only once. V usage is TRBV5-1 and J usage is TRBJ2-7, with TRBD2 as a possible D gene (6 bases). The V and J ends lost 4 bases and 3 bases respectively, with 14 bases between them. CDR3 length: 14 residues. Germline values: CDR1 SGHRS, CDR2 YFSETQ. DNA for the CDR3: TGCGCCAGCAGCCCCGACGGAGGGGACTACGAGCAGTACTTC. Protein: CASSPDGGDYEQYF.

The chain uses TRBV7-9 and TRBJ2-5; weak D call: TRBD1 (5 bases). Trimming took 0 bases from V and 5 from J, leaving 10 bases between them. The germline V gene has CDR1 SEHNR and CDR2 FQNEAQ (reference sequence). The CDR3 is made up of 14 amino acids. CDR3 amino acids: CASSLAYKGETQYF. CDR3 nucleotide sequence: TGTGCCAGCAGCTTAGCGTACAAGGGGGAGACCCAGTACTTC.

The chain uses TRBV12-3 or TRBV12-4 and TRBJ1-1, with D hard to call. V was cut by 3 bases and J by 2 bases, with 7 bases left in between. The CDR3 runs to 13 residues. The DNA of the CDR3 is TGTGCCAGCAGTTTTATGGAAAACACTGAAGCTTTCTTT. It translates to CASSFMENTEAFF.

The chain employs TRBV9 and TRBJ2-1; maybe TRBD2 (5 bases). CDR3 length equals 15 residues. Germline V gene lookup returns CDR1 SGDLS and CDR2 YYNGEE. Trimming took 0 bases from V and 3 from J, leaving 10 bases between them. The CDR3 DNA follows: TGTGCCAGCAGCGTAGCGGGGTACAGCTACAATGAGCAGTTCTTC. Its protein is CASSVAGYSYNEQFF.

The genes are TRBV29-1 and TRBJ2-5; D possibly corresponds to TRBD2 (6 bases). CDR1 is SQVTM and CDR2 is ANQGSEA in the germline V gene. CDR3 length: 14 residues. V was shortened by 7 bases and J by 5 bases, with 20 bases between the two germline ends. The CDR3 sequence is CSGGTPQGGETQYF. The CDR3 nucleotides are TGCAGCGGCGGTACTCCCCAGGGAGGTGAGACCCAGTACTTC.

The genes are TRBV5-4 and TRBJ2-7; D remains unclear. The germline V gene encodes CDR1 SGHNT and CDR2 YYREEE (reference sequence). Trimming took off 1 base at V and 7 bases at J, with 12 bases between the two ends. The CDR3 sequence is 13 residues long. The CDR3 DNA reads TGTGCCAGCAGCTTGCCTCGGACGCAGGAGCAGTACTTC. Its translation is CASSLPRTQEQYF.

The chain couples TRBV28 to TRBJ1-6; D perhaps matches TRBD1 (6 bases). The ends were cut back, 9 bases at V and 10 bases at J, with 16 bases in the middle. There are 13 residues in the CDR3. Germline V gene data show CDR1 as MDHEN and CDR2 as SYDVKM. The CDR3 spells CASIPRGLSPLHF. The CDR3 region has the DNA TGTGCCAGTATACCCAGGGGTTTGTCACCCCTCCACTTT.

V is TRBV6-5 and J is TRBJ2-7; a weak D match, TRBD1 (6 bases). Germline lookup yields CDR1 MNHEY and CDR2 SVGAGI. The V end was cut by 5 bases, the J end by 4 bases, with 9 bases between. The CDR3 sequence is 12 residues long. CDR3 in amino acids: CASSLQGYEQYF. CDR3 DNA: TGTGCCAGCAGTCTACAGGGATACGAGCAGTACTTC.

The rearrangement uses TRBV20-1 and TRBJ1-2; no clear D. CDR1 and CDR2 from the germline V gene are DFQATT and SNEGSKA (reference sequence). The CDR3 sequence is 11 residues long. V lost 6 bases to trimming and J lost 2 bases, with 7 bases between them. In nucleotides, the CDR3 is TGCAGTGCCAAGGAGAACTATGGCTACACCTTC. This codes for CSAKENYGYTF.

This clone was seen a single time. This rearrangement joins TRBV28 to TRBJ1-2; D is uncertain. Germline values: CDR1 MDHEN, CDR2 SYDVKM. CDR3 size: 11 residues. V lost 8 bases and J lost 1, with 5 bases in between. The CDR3 bases are TGTGCCAGCGGAATTAACTATGGCTACACCTTC. This sequence encodes CASGINYGYTF.

The genes are TRBV5-1 and TRBJ2-2; tentatively, D is TRBD1 (6 bases). Trimming removed 4 bases at V and 6 bases at J, with 19 bases between. This CDR3 has 16 residues. Germline V CDR1 and CDR2: SGHRS, YFSETQ. In DNA, the CDR3 is TGCGCCAGCAGCCCCGGACAGACGACCAGAGCCGGGGAGCTGTTTTTT. Protein sequence: CASSPGQTTRAGELFF.

The chain joins TRBV7-2 to TRBJ2-1, with D hard to call. The CDR3 runs 15 residues. V gave up 6 bases and J gave up 0 bases, with 12 bases separating them. Germline V gene lookup returns CDR1 SGHTA and CDR2 FQGNSA. The chain's CDR3 is CASSLRMYSYNEQFF. The DNA for the CDR3 is TGTGCCAGCAGTCTCCGGATGTACTCCTACAATGAGCAGTTCTTC.